This T cell receptor beta chain was documented in a study of identical twins. Study conclusions and caveats: Abundant beta clonotypes from cord blood bore fewer insertions; memory repertoires lacked this pattern. Compared with models, monozygotic twins showed more out-of-frame TCR alpha sharing.

Comments on this clonotype: The antigen is undetermined.

Carrying unique molecular identifiers, the cDNA also gained a universal primer site through template switching. From the 5' RACE reads, TCRdb called clonotypes with MiXCR, one entry per CDR3 protein. In the table there are roughly 700,000 distinct CDR3 sequences, around 8.6% of which are singletons. This sample was also put to use in a study of yellow fever vaccine responses in identical twins. That source notes: Reportedly, twins showed a vaccine T cell response that looked partly convergent and partly personalized.

The sample was PBMCs. This receptor was obtained from a woman between 18 and 30 years old in good health.

DNA of the CDR3: TGCAGTGCTAGAGAAGTGGGTACTGGAAACACCATATATTTT. Protein sequence: CSAREVGTGNTIYF. The J gene is TRBJ1-3, the V gene TRBV20-1; no clear D gene. The CDR3 spans 14 residues. The V gene's germline CDR1 is DFQATT and CDR2 SNEGSKA (reference sequence). Trimming took 0 bases from V and 2 from J, leaving 8 bases between them.